This T cell receptor (beta chain) derives from a study of blood T cell repertoires in COVID-19. For the study at large: The origin of the acute and convalescent COVID-19 samples was the United States, Italy and Spain. The analysed material was cDNA or gDNA that came from T cells, B-cell-depleted T cells, or PBMCs.

CDR3 length: 14 residues. The germline V gene encodes CDR1 SGHTA and CDR2 FQGNSA. V was clipped by 1 base and J by 1 base, with 7 bases between them. Per the original methods: Reference gene primer amplification in the assay estimated nucleated cell counts. Using immunoSEQ multiplex PCR, the repertoire was profiled, and TCRdb retains in-frame clones only, with some absent. For V, J and clone size, that table is used; D and trimming come from the DNA. The data show about 33,000 clones, around nine tenths seen once. The clonotype comes from a human donor in a cohort sampled during active COVID-19. V gene TRBV7-2 combines with J gene TRBJ1-1; tentative D call: TRBD1 (5 bases). Material: peripheral blood. CDR3 residues: CASSLDRSNTEAFF. As DNA, the CDR3 is TGTGCCAGCAGCTTAGACAGGTCGAACACTGAAGCTTTCTTT. Complete variable domain (other parts from reference TRBV7-2 and TRBJ1-1): GAGVSQSPSNKVTEKGKDVELRCDPISGHTALYWYRQSLGQGLEFLIYFQGNSAPDKSGLPSDRFSAERTGGSVSTLTIQRTQQEDSAVYLCASSLDRSNTEAFFGQGTRLTVV.